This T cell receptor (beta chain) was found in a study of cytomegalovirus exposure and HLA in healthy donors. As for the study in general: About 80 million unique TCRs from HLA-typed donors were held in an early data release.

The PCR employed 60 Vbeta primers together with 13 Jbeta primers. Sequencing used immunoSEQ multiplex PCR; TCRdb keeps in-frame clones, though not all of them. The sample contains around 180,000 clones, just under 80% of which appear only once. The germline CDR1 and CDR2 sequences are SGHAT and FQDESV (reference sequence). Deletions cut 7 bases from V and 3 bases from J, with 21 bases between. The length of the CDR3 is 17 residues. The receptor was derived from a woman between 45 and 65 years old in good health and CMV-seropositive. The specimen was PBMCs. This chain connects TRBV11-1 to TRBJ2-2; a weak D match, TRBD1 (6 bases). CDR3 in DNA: TGTGCCAGCACCGAAGAGGTCCAGGGGCGATACACCGGGGAGCTGTTTTTT. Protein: CASTEEVQGRYTGELFF.